This T cell receptor beta chain came from a study of blood T cell repertoires in COVID-19. Background on the study: Sample material is recorded as cDNA or gDNA derived from T cells, B-cell-depleted T cells, or PBMCs.

Study processing details: Researchers report that nucleated cell counts were estimated from reference gene primer amplification. Here immunoSEQ multiplex PCR was the method, and the copy in TCRdb shows in-frame clones only, minus some. V and J calls and clone size follow that table, whereas D and trimming were derived from the DNA. The sample has 260,000 or so clones; around 82% are singletons. The CDR3 contains 16 residues. The J segment lost 5 bases and the V segment lost 4 bases, leaving 11 bases of the junction unmatched. The germline CDR1 and CDR2 sequences are MNHEY and SVGAGI. Sequencing used peripheral blood. This clonotype was sampled from an elderly man with acute or convalescent COVID-19. J is TRBJ1-1 and V is TRBV6-5; 9 bases match TRBD1. The chain's CDR3 is CASSFRRQGEWTEAFF. In nucleotides, the CDR3 is TGTGCCAGCAGTTTCCGCCGACAGGGGGAATGGACTGAAGCTTTCTTT.